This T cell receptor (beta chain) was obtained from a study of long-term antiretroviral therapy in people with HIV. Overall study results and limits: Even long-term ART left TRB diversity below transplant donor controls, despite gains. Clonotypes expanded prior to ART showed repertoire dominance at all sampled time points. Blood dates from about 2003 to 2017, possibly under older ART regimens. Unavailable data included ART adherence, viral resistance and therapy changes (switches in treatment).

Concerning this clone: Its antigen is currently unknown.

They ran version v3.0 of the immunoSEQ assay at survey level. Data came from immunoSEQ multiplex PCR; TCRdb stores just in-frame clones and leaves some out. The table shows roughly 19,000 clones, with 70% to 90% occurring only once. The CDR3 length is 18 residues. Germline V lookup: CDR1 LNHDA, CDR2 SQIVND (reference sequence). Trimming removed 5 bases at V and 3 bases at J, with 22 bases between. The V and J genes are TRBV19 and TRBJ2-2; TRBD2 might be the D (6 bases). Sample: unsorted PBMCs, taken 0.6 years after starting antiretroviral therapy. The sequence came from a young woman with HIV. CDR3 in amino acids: CASSSRKRVPLDTGELFF. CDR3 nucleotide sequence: TGTGCCAGTAGTTCCCGAAAGCGGGTACCCCTCGACACCGGGGAGCTGTTTTTT.